This record looks at one T cell receptor beta chain sequence and its context. Its target is unknown. Preparation of the TCRbeta library was carried out with unique molecular identifiers. TCRdb re-called the PCR reads through MiXCR, storing one row per CDR3 protein. The repertoire consists of roughly 310,000 distinct CDR3 sequences, with approximately 20% occurring once and the leading ten covering roughly 9.7%. With 1 base removed from V and 7 bases from J, the gap between germline ends came to 10 bases. The CDR3 is made up of 13 amino acids. Per the germline V gene, CDR1 is SEHNR and CDR2 is FQNEAQ (reference sequence). The data derive from a study of T-cell reconstitution after alpha-beta-depleted transplantation in children. Study results and caveats: For some patients, TCRbeta diversity was high at day 60 because of recipient T cells and thymic progenitors that survived. After transplant, at about two months, alpha-beta T cells were reportedly derived from several hundred expanded graft clones.

The sequence derives from a male patient aged 10 to 17 who had a stem cell transplant for acute lymphoblastic leukemia, so the T cells may come from the graft donor. The chain has TRBV7-9 and TRBJ1-2; unclear D gene. The specimen comprised PBMCs, mostly from graft donor cells, sampled 180 days after TCRalphabeta/CD19-depleted stem cell transplant. The CDR3 nucleotides read TGTGCCAGCAGCTTAGAGGGCAGGATTGGCTACACCTTC. Translated, it gives CASSLEGRIGYTF.